A single T cell receptor beta chain is shown here with its context. The antigen is not known. The data derive from a study of T cell responses to AZD1222 COVID-19 vaccine. Clones were read by immunoSEQ multiplex PCR, and TCRdb kept only the in-frame ones, dropping some. Of about 88,000 clones in the sample, around 90% were seen once. Study results and caveats: White British people made up most donors, females outnumbered males, and clonal diversity was possibly underestimated. Just a handful of AZD1222 recipients were seropositive at baseline. The study reported that nearly half of spike-specific TCRs target unmutated variant regions.

Looked up from germline, CDR1 is MNHNY and CDR2 is SVGAGI (reference sequence). The V gene lost 5 bases and the J gene lost 0 bases, with 11 bases spanning the gap. This CDR3 is built from 15 residues. The sample was peripheral blood, taken on day 0 of MenACWY control vaccination. V and J are TRBV6-6 and TRBJ1-5; D not certain. The sequence was collected from an adult in good health. CDR3: CASSPDPGSNQPQHF. The CDR3 DNA sequence: TGTGCCAGCAGTCCAGACCCAGGTAGCAATCAGCCCCAGCATTTT.